This record covers a single T cell receptor beta chain. The target antigen is unknown. Trimming cost V 0 bases and J 5 bases, with 14 bases left between them. This CDR3 has 15 residues. The germline V gene encodes CDR1 SGHRS and CDR2 YFSETQ. The data were taken from a study of identical twins. Study observations and caveats: Analyses of zero insertions could be partly confounded by invariant MAIT and iNKT cells.

TCRdb passed the 5' RACE reads through MiXCR, listing each CDR3 protein once. The sample carries some 1,600,000 distinct CDR3 sequences, more than 30% recorded once. This chain connects TRBV5-1 to TRBJ1-1; D gene unclear. Sequencing was performed on cord blood. This sequence originates from a newborn girl in good health. CDR3 bases: TGCGCCAGCAGCTTGGAAGGGTCCGCGGTGACTGAAGCTTTCTTT. Its translation: CASSLEGSAVTEAFF.